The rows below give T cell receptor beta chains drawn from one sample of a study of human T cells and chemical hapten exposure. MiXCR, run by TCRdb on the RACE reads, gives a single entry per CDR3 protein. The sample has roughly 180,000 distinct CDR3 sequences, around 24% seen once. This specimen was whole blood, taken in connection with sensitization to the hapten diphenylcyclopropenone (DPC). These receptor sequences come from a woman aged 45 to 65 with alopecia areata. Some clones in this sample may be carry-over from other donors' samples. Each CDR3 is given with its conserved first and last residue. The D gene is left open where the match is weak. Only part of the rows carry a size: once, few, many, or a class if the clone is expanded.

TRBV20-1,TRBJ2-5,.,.,TGCAGTGCTATGGCCCGGGAGACCCAGTACTTC,CSAMARETQYF
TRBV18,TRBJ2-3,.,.,TGTGCCAGCTCACCTTCGGGACAAGATACGCAGTATTTT,CASSPSGQDTQYF
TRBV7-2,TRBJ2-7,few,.,TGTGCCAGCAGCTTTTCAGCCCTTAGGGCCTACGAGCAGTACTTC,CASSFSALRAYEQYF
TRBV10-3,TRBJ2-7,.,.,TGTGCCATCAATCCCGGGAGCGGCGAGCAGTACTTC,CAINPGSGEQYF
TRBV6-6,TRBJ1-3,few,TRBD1,TGTGCCAGCAGTGGGGGGACAGGAGGAAACACCATATATTTT,CASSGGTGGNTIYF
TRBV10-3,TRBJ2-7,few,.,TGTGCCATCAGTGAAGGGGCTCCCTACGAGCAGTACTTC,CAISEGAPYEQYF
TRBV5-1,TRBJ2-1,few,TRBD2,TGCGCCAGCCAGACTAGCCCTAAAAATGAGCAGTTCTTC,CASQTSPKNEQFF
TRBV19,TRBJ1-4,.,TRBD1,TGTGCCAGTAATACGGGACAGGGAGAAAAACTGTTTTTT,CASNTGQGEKLFF
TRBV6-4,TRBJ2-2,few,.,TGTGCCAGCAGTGTCGAACTGTACAAAGGGAACACCGGGGAGCTGTTTTTT,CASSVELYKGNTGELFF
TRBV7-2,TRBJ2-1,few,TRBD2,TGTGCCAGCAGCTTAAAAGCGGGAGGGCCAAAGGGGAATGAGCAGTTCTTC,CASSLKAGGPKGNEQFF
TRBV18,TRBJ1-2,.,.,TGTGCCAGCTTAACCGAGCAGGTCGGTCACTATGGCTACACCTTC,CASLTEQVGHYGYTF
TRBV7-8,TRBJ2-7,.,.,TGTGCCAGCAGCCCCAGGGTCCCGGACACAGCCACCTACGAGCAGTACTTC,CASSPRVPDTATYEQYF
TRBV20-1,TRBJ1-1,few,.,TGCAGTGCACAAGACAGAGGGGCTGAAGCTTTCTTT,CSAQDRGAEAFF
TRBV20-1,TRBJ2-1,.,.,TGCAGTGCTAGGGGTGTTGGTAGCGGATACAATGAGCAGTTCTTC,CSARGVGSGYNEQFF
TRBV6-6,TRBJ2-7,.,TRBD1,TGTGCCAGCAGTTTAGCCGGGGGACAGGGTCCCAACGAGCAGTACTTC,CASSLAGGQGPNEQYF
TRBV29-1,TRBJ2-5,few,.,TGCAGCGTTCGGAAGGGAGGCCCTCGGGAGACCCAGTACTTC,CSVRKGGPRETQYF
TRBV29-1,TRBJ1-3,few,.,TGCAGCGTTGAAGAAGGACCGCTCGGAGACACCATATATTTT,CSVEEGPLGDTIYF
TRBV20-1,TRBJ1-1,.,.,TGCAGTCCAAGGGATGGGGGCACTGAAGCTTTCTTT,CSPRDGGTEAFF
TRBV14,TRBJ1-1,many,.,TGTGCCAGCAGGGCCGGCGGGACCCGGGGAACTGAAGCTTTCTTT,CASRAGGTRGTEAFF
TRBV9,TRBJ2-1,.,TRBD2,TGTGCCAGCAGCGCACTAGCGGATAGTTACAATGAGCAGTTCTTC,CASSALADSYNEQFF
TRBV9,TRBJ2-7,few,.,TGTGCCAGCAGCGCACAGGGAGGCGGGAGCTACGAGCAGTACTTC,CASSAQGGGSYEQYF
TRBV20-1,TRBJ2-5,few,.,TGCAGTGCTAGAGATTTGAGACACAGACAAGAGACCCAGTACTTC,CSARDLRHRQETQYF
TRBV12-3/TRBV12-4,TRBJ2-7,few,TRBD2,TGTGCCAGCACCCTAGCGGGAGTCGCCTACGAGCAGTACTTC,CASTLAGVAYEQYF
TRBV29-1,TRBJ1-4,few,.,TGCAGCGTTATGGACGGCACGACCGCAACTAATGAAAAACTGTTTTTT,CSVMDGTTATNEKLFF
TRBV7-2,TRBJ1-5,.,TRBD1,TGTGCCAGCAGCTTAGCGCAGTGGGGGACAGGGGTCCAGCCCCAGCATTTT,CASSLAQWGTGVQPQHF
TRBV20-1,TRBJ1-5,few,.,TGCAGTGCTAGAGATCCCCGGGTGGTCAATCAGCCCCAGCATTTT,CSARDPRVVNQPQHF
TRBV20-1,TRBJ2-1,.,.,TGCAGTGCACCTACAAGCACCTACAATGAGCAGTTCTTC,CSAPTSTYNEQFF
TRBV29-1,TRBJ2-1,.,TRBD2,TGCAGCTCTAGCCCAAACGCGGGAGACAATGAGCAGTTCTTC,CSSSPNAGDNEQFF
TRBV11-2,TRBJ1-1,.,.,TGTGCCAGCAGCGTCGACGGATTTAAGATGAACACTGAAGCTTTCTTT,CASSVDGFKMNTEAFF
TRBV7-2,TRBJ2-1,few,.,TGTGCCAGCAGCCCCCAGGCGGGAAGACGCTACAATGAGCAGTTCTTC,CASSPQAGRRYNEQFF
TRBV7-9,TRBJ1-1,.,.,TGTGCCAGCAGCTTAGTTGGGGTCACTGAAGCTTTCTTT,CASSLVGVTEAFF
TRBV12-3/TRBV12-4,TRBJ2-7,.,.,TGTGCCAGCAGTTATAGCGGAGGGGGATACGAGCAGTACTTC,CASSYSGGGYEQYF
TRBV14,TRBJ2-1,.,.,TGTGCCAGCAGCCCCGGGAGCCAAGGGGTGTTTGTGCAGTTCTTC,CASSPGSQGVFVQFF
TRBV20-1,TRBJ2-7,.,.,TGCAGTGCTAGCGGGAAGGGAAACTACGAGCAGTACTTC,CSASGKGNYEQYF
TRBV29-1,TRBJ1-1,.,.,TGCAGCGTTCAACAAGGAGGACAGAACACTGAAGCTTTCTTT,CSVQQGGQNTEAFF
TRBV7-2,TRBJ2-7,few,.,TGTGCCAGCAGCTTAGTTCAGAACACCTACGAGCAGTACTTC,CASSLVQNTYEQYF
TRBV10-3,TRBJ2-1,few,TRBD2,TGTGCCATCAGTGAGGTGGCTAGCGGTTACAATGAGCAGTTCTTC,CAISEVASGYNEQFF
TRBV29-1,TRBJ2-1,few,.,TGCAGCGTTGAAGGGGCTCTAGCGTTTTCCTACAATGAGCAGTTCTTC,CSVEGALAFSYNEQFF
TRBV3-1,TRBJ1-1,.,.,TGTGCCAGCAGTCTCGGCGGGCATGAAGCTTTCTTT,CASSLGGHEAFF
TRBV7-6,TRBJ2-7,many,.,TGTGCCAGCAGCTTAGAACAGGCTAGCTCCTACGAGCAGTACTTC,CASSLEQASSYEQYF
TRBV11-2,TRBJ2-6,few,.,TGTGCCAGCAGCTCCTGGTGGTCTGGGGCCAACGTCCTGACTTTC,CASSSWWSGANVLTF
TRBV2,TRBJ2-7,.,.,TGTGCCAGCGGGACGGAAGCCTACGAGCAGTACTTC,CASGTEAYEQYF
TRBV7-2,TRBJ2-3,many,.,TGTGCCAGCAGCTTATCATTACAGGACTTTACGCAGTATTTT,CASSLSLQDFTQYF
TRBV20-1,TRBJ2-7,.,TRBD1,TGCAGTGCTAGTGGGACAGGGAGAAACGAGCAGTACTTC,CSASGTGRNEQYF
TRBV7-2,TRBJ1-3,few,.,TGTGCCAGCAGCTTATATCCAGGGAACACCATATATTTT,CASSLYPGNTIYF
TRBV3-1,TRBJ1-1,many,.,TGTGCCAGCAGCCGGTACGGGAACACTGAAGCTTTCTTT,CASSRYGNTEAFF
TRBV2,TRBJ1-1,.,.,TGTGCCAGCCCGAACACGGGGAACACTGAAGCTTTCTTT,CASPNTGNTEAFF
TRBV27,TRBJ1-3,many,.,TGTGCCAGCAGTATAACAGGGCCGGGACATAACTCTGGAAACACCATATATTTT,CASSITGPGHNSGNTIYF
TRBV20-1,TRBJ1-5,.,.,TGCAGTGCTAGAGGAGGAAATAGCAATCAGCCCCAGCATTTT,CSARGGNSNQPQHF
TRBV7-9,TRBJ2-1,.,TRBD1,TGTGCCACCTCCCTGTGGGACAGGGGTTACAATGAGCAGTTCTTC,CATSLWDRGYNEQFF
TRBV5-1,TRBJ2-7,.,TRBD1,TGCGCCAGCAGCTTAGACAGGGGAATTTCCTACGAGCAGTACTTC,CASSLDRGISYEQYF
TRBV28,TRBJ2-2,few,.,TGTGCCAGCCGAATCAGCAGGGCCAACACCGGGGAGCTGTTTTTT,CASRISRANTGELFF
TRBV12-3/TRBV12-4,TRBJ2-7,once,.,TGTGCCAGCAGTTTAATGACCGCCGACCGGGAGCAGTACTTC,CASSLMTADREQYF